A single sample is the source of the 15 T cell receptor beta chains below, sequenced in a study of T cell repertoires in cytomegalovirus infection. These receptors are not linked to any known antigen. TCRdb used MiXCR to reprocess the reads, holding one entry per CDR3 protein. The sample records around 110,000 distinct CDR3 sequences, around 10% being singletons. The sequenced material came from PBMCs, sequenced either directly or after in vitro stimulation (not recorded which). The receptors come from a human donor in good health (CMV status not recorded). Some clones in this sample may be carry-over from other donors' samples.

This rearrangement joins TRBV28 to TRBJ1-1, with 7 bases that match TRBD1. The V gene's germline CDR1 is MDHEN and CDR2 SYDVKM. V dropped 7 bases and J dropped 2; count of bases not matched to a gene: 10. The CDR3 sequence is 15 residues long. CDR3 nucleotides: TGTGCCAGCACCTCCGGGACAGCTAGCAACACTGAAGCTTTCTTT. Encoded protein: CASTSGTASNTEAFF.

Many counts were recorded for this clonotype. V is TRBV6-5 and J is TRBJ2-3; perhaps TRBD2 as D (6 bases). The germline V gene encodes CDR1 MNHEY and CDR2 SVGAGI. V was shortened by 6 bases and J by 0 bases, with 25 bases between the two germline ends. The CDR3 contains 19 residues. Written as DNA, the CDR3 is TGTGCCAGCAGCACGGGTTACTCGGGAGCCCGTGCTAGCACAGATACGCAGTATTTT. Protein product: CASSTGYSGARASTDTQYF.

The J gene is TRBJ2-7, the V gene TRBV6-2 or TRBV6-3; possibly TRBD1 or TRBD2 for D (5 bases each). Germline values: CDR1 MNHEY, CDR2 SVGEGT. The ends were cut back, 5 bases at V and 3 bases at J, with 20 bases in the middle. The CDR3 sequence is 16 residues long. CDR3 region: CASSRYGAGLFYEQYF. As DNA, the CDR3 is TGTGCCAGCAGTCGATACGGGGCTGGGCTTTTCTACGAGCAGTACTTC.

This clonotype was recorded at least ten times. J is TRBJ1-4 and V is TRBV7-2; D ambiguous. This CDR3 region has 14 residues. The V gene lost 3 bases and the J gene lost 6 bases, with 11 bases spanning the gap. Germline V gives CDR1 SGHTA, CDR2 FQGNSA. The CDR3 is CASSFQDGDEKLFF. Written as DNA, the CDR3 is TGTGCCAGCAGCTTCCAGGACGGAGATGAAAAACTGTTTTTT.

The CDR3 DNA sequence: TGTGCCAGCTCACCGCCCGGGACAGGGAAGGGCAATGAGCAGTTCTTC. Translation gives CASSPPGTGKGNEQFF. The gene calls are TRBV18 and TRBJ2-1; 9 bases line up with TRBD1. V dropped 3 bases and J dropped 6; count of bases not matched to a gene: 9. The germline V gene has CDR1 KGHSH and CDR2 LQKENI. This CDR3 region has 16 residues.

The chain links TRBV6-8 to TRBJ1-5; D uncertain. V was trimmed by 2 bases and J by 3 bases, leaving 8 bases between them. The germline CDR1 and CDR2 sequences are MNHGY and SAAAGT. This CDR3 contains 14 residues. DNA of the CDR3: TGTGCCAGCAGTTACGGCTCCACCAATCAGCCCCAGCATTTT. This codes for CASSYGSTNQPQHF.

With regard to this clonotype: With a much larger clone just one base away, this may be a read error. V is TRBV30 and J is TRBJ2-7, with D perhaps matching TRBD2 (6 bases). Germline V gene lookup returns CDR1 GTSNPN and CDR2 SVGIG (reference sequence). The CDR3 spans 13 residues. V lost 2 bases and J 1 base, leaving 9 bases between the germline ends. The CDR3 loop reads CAWSRERSYEQYF. In nucleotides, the CDR3 is TGTGCCTGGAGTCGGGAGCGTTCCTACGAGCAGTACTTC.

This clonotype turned up a few times. V gene TRBV12-3 or TRBV12-4 combines with J gene TRBJ1-4; no firm D call. Trimming shortened V by 4 bases and J by 8 bases, and 8 bases separated the two germline ends. The CDR3 has 12 amino acids. The CDR3 loop is CASSSGGEKLFF. The CDR3 region has the DNA TGTGCCAGCAGTTCGGGCGGGGAAAAACTGTTTTTT.

This chain uses TRBV4-1 with TRBJ2-1; maybe TRBD2 (5 bases). CDR1 and CDR2 (germline): MGHRA, YSYEKL. The CDR3 covers 15 residues. Trimming shortened V by 5 bases and J by 0 bases, and 11 bases separated the two germline ends. CDR3 sequence reads: CASSFSLDSYNEQFF. For the CDR3, the DNA is TGCGCCAGCAGCTTTTCACTAGACTCCTACAATGAGCAGTTCTTC.

This clonotype was seen only a few times. V and J are TRBV3-1 and TRBJ1-2; D is unclear. The V end lost 1 base, the J end lost 4 bases, and 7 bases lay between the germline ends. This CDR3 region has 13 residues. CDR1 is LGHDT, CDR2 YNNKEL, per germline (reference sequence). The CDR3: CASSQGASYGYTF. The CDR3 DNA sequence: TGTGCCAGCAGCCAAGGGGCTAGCTATGGCTACACCTTC.

This clonotype was seen ten or more times. J is TRBJ2-1 and V is TRBV7-3; D is possibly TRBD2 (6 bases). The germline V gene has CDR1 SGHTA and CDR2 FQGTGA. The length of the CDR3 is 14 residues. The germline V and J ends were trimmed by 2 bases and 4 bases, with 9 bases remaining between them. CDR3 sequence: CASSLGTPYNEQFF. Written as DNA, the CDR3 is TGTGCCAGCAGCTTAGGGACTCCATACAATGAGCAGTTCTTC.

V and J are TRBV28 and TRBJ1-2; no reliable D call. CDR1 MDHEN and CDR2 SYDVKM come from the germline V gene. Deletions cut 8 bases from V and 6 bases from J, with 22 bases between. The CDR3 covers 15 residues. The CDR3 region is CASRRLRTRSDGYTF. The CDR3 coding sequence is TGTGCCAGCCGGCGATTGCGCACCAGGAGCGATGGCTACACCTTC.

This clonotype was counted a few times. The chain has TRBV7-2 and TRBJ2-1; D unresolved. CDR1 is SGHTA and CDR2 is FQGNSA in the germline V gene. The V end lost 4 bases, the J end lost 7 bases, and 8 bases lay between the germline ends. This CDR3 contains 12 residues. CDR3 DNA sequence: TGTGCCAGCAGCTCAACCAAGAATGAGCAGTTCTTC. This sequence encodes CASSSTKNEQFF. The whole variable domain, filled in from reference TRBV7-2 and TRBJ2-1, reads GAGVSQSPSNKVTEKGKDVELRCDPISGHTALYWYRQSLGQGLEFLIYFQGNSAPDKSGLPSDRFSAERTGGSVSTLTIQRTQQEDSAVYLCASSSTKNEQFFGPGTRLTVL.

V usage is TRBV28 and J usage is TRBJ2-7, with D uncertain. The V end was cut by 2 bases, the J end by 6 bases, with 5 bases between. The CDR3 is 11 residues long. Germline CDR1 is MDHEN and CDR2 is SYDVKM. The CDR3 loop reads CASSLPGEQYF. CDR3 DNA sequence: TGTGCCAGCAGTTTACCCGGCGAGCAGTACTTC.

At least ten counts were recorded for this clonotype. Here the CDR3 reads CASSFLPGTNEQFF. The CDR3 DNA reads TGTGCCAGCAGCTTTTTACCGGGAACCAATGAGCAGTTCTTC. The J gene is TRBJ2-1, the V gene TRBV7-3; TRBD2 is a possible D gene (5 bases). Germline V gives CDR1 SGHTA, CDR2 FQGTGA. This CDR3 contains 14 residues. Trimming cost V 3 bases and J 6 bases, with 12 bases left between them.